The rows below give T cell receptor beta chains drawn from one sample of a study of radiotherapy plus CTLA-4 blockade in lung cancer. Here immunoSEQ multiplex PCR was the method, and the copy in TCRdb shows in-frame clones only, minus some. The profile shows about 64,000 clones, approximately 65% of them singletons. Sequencing was performed on peripheral blood, taken from a patient treated with radiotherapy plus ipilimumab. Receptors were obtained from a human donor with non-small cell lung cancer whose response to radiotherapy plus ipilimumab could not be evaluated. The conserved cysteine and the conserved F or W are not part of the CDR3 here. A D gene is named only where the DNA matches it firmly.

>TRBV5-4|-|TRBJ1-1
ASSPAGGRTEAF
>TRBV18|-|TRBJ2-7
ASSSLATEQY
>TRBV18|-|TRBJ2-6
ASSPGQAGANVLT
>TRBV6-5|TRBD2|TRBJ2-3
ASSWRGGLTDTQY
>TRBV29-1|TRBD1|TRBJ2-4
SAGQGLNIQY
>TRBV30|-|TRBJ2-4
AWSVSKNIQY
>TRBV9|TRBD1|TRBJ1-4
ASSVDRGREKLF
>TRBV6-5|-|TRBJ2-7
ASRSSGNTYEQY
>TRBV4-3|-|TRBJ2-3
ASSLAGSTDTQY
>TRBV7-6|TRBD2|TRBJ2-3
ASSPGHLAVGGTQY
>TRBV14|TRBD2|TRBJ2-1
ASSRKAGVSYNEQF
>TRBV29-1|-|TRBJ2-4
SVERGQNIQY
>TRBV7-8|TRBD2|TRBJ2-1
ASSSAAGGPLEQF
>TRBV10-1|TRBD2|TRBJ2-1
ASSEFFSGKVWEGHEQF
>TRBV9|-|TRBJ2-3
ASSVRGTTDTQY
>TRBV11-2|-|TRBJ2-2
ASSLRTPGELF
>TRBV7-9|-|TRBJ1-5
ASRQKGRVNQPQH
>TRBV27|TRBD2|TRBJ2-3
AIPLTSGVADTQY
>TRBV28|TRBD1|TRBJ1-1
ASSSSDREGTEAF
>TRBV29-1|-|TRBJ1-2
SVETRLTELYGYT
>TRBV28|TRBD1|TRBJ1-2
ASSPRDRGGNYGYT
>TRBV6-5|-|TRBJ1-5
ASSYLGANQPQH
>TRBV7-6|TRBD1|TRBJ2-3
ASSFGQGRSDTQY
>TRBV27|TRBD2|TRBJ2-7
ASSLRRGSYEQY
>TRBV18|TRBD1|TRBJ1-2
ASSRQGTNYGYT
>TRBV15|-|TRBJ2-7
ATSRDIRYEQY
>TRBV27|TRBD2|TRBJ2-5
ASIVRASGGEETQY
>TRBV7-7|-|TRBJ2-5
ASSIGREETQY
>TRBV5-1|-|TRBJ2-3
ASSLVGQPTDTQY
>TRBV19|TRBD1|TRBJ2-5
ASSIVGTAVETQY
>TRBV6-5|-|TRBJ2-5
ASSYDRFQETQY
>TRBV27|-|TRBJ2-7
ASSKASAGEQY
>TRBV11-2|-|TRBJ2-7
ASSSRLVLGEQY
>TRBV13|TRBD1|TRBJ2-5
ASSSDRGSGQY
>TRBV5-1|-|TRBJ2-5
ASSLETSFQETQY
>TRBV5-1|-|TRBJ2-2
ASSFRVGTGELF
>TRBV28|-|TRBJ1-2
ASSSDRRSYT
>TRBV9|-|TRBJ2-3
ASSTTGVGGDTQY
>TRBV28|-|TRBJ2-3
ASSGTTDTQY
>TRBV6-6|-|TRBJ1-2
ASSPQGTNYGYT
>TRBV18|TRBD2|TRBJ2-7
ASSPRTSGSHGEQY
>TRBV5-1|-|TRBJ1-3
ASSFAGEAGNTIY
>TRBV28|TRBD1|TRBJ2-3
ASFRQGDTDTQY
>TRBV10-3|-|TRBJ1-6
AISEKGTGNSPLH
>TRBV6-1|-|TRBJ1-2
ASSSLYGYT
>TRBV10-3|-|TRBJ1-1
AISGRRDTEAF
>TRBV19|-|TRBJ1-1
ASSIDWTQPGNTEAF